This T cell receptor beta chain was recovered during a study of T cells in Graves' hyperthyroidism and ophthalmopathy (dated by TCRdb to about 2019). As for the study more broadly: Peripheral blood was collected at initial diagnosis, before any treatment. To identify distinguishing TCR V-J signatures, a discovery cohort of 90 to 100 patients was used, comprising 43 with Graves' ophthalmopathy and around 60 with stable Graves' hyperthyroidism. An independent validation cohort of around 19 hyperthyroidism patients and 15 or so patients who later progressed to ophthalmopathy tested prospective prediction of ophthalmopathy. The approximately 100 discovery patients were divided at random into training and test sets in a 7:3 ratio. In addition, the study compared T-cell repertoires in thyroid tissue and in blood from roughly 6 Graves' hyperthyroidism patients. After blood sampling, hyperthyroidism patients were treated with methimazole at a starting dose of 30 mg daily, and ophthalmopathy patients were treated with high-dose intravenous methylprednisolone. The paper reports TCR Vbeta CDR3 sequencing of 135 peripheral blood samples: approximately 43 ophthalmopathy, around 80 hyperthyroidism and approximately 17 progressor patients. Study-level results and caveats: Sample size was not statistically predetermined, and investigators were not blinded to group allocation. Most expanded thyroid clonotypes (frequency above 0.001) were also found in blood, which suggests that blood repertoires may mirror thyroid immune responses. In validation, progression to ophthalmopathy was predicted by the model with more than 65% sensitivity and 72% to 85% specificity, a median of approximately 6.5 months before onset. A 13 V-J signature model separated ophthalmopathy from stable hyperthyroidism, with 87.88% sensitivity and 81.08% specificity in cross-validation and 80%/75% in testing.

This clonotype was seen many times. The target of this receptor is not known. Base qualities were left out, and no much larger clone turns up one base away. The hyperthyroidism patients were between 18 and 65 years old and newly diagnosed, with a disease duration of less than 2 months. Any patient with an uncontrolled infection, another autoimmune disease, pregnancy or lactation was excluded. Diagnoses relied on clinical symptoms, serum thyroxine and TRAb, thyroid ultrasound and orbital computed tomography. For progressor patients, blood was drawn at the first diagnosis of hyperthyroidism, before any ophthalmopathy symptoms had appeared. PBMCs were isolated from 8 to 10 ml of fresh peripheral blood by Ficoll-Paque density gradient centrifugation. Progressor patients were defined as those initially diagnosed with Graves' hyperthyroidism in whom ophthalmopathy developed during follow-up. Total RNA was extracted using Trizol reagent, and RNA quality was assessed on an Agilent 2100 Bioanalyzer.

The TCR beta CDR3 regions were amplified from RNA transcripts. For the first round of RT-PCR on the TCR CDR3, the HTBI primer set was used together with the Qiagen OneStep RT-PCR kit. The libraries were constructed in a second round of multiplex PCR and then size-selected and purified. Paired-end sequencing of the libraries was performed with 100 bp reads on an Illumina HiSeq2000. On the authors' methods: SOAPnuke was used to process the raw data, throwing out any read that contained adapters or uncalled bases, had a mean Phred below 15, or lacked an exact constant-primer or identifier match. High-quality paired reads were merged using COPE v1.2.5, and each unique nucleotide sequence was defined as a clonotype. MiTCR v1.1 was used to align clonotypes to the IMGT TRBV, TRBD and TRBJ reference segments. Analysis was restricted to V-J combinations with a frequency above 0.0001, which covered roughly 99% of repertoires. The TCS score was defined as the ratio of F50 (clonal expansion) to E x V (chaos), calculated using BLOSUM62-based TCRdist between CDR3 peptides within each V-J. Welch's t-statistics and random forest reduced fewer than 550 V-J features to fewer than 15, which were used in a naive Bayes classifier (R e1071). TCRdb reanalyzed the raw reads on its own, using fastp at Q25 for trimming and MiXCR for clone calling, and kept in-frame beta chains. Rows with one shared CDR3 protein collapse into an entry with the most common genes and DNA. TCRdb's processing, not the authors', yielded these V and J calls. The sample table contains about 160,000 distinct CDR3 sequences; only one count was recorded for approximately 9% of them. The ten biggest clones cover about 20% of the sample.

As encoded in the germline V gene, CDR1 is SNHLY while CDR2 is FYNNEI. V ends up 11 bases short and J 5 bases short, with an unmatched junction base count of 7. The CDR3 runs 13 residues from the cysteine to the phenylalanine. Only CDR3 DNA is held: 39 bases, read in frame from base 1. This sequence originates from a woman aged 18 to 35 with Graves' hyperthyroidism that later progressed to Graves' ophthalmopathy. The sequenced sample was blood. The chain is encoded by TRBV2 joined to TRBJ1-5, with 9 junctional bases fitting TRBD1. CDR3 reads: CAGTGGIDQPQHF. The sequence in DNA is TGTGCCGGTACAGGGGGCATCGATCAGCCCCAGCATTTT. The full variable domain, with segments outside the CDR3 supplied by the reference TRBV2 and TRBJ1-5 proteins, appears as EPEVTQTPSHQVTQMGQEVILRCVPISNHLYFYWYRQILGQKVEFLVSFYNNEISEKSEIFDDQFSVERPDGSNFTLKIRSTKLEDSAMYFCAGTGGIDQPQHFGDGTRLSIL.